Listed below are T cell receptor beta chains from one sample, sequenced in a study of identical twins. Using its own MiXCR run on the 5' RACE reads, TCRdb lists one record per CDR3 protein. This sample has 540,000 or so distinct CDR3 sequences, with 20% to 25% found just once. These same data were also listed under a study on yellow fever vaccine responses in identical twins.

What was sequenced was CD4+ T cells sorted from blood. Source of these receptors: a woman aged 18-35 years in good health. CDR3s include the opening cysteine and the closing phenylalanine or tryptophan. D genes are given only for firm matches. Clone size, where shown, is once, few, many, or a class for clones that have expanded.

j_call: TRBJ2-3
v_call: TRBV4-1
clone_size: .
d_call: .
cdr3_nt: TGCGCCAGCAGCCAAGAGGGGGGGGCCGGAAATACGCAGTATTTT
cdr3_aa: CASSQEGGAGNTQYF

j_call: TRBJ2-2
v_call: TRBV5-5
clone_size: few
d_call: .
cdr3_nt: TGTGCCAGCAGCTTCTTTACGGGGGCCGATCGGAGCGGGGAGCTGTTTTTT
cdr3_aa: CASSFFTGADRSGELFF

j_call: TRBJ2-3
v_call: TRBV18
clone_size: .
d_call: TRBD2
cdr3_nt: TGTGCCAGCTCACCAACACTAGCGGAGGGAAGAACAGATACGCAGTATTTT
cdr3_aa: CASSPTLAEGRTDTQYF

j_call: TRBJ2-1
v_call: TRBV12-3/TRBV12-4
clone_size: .
d_call: TRBD2
cdr3_nt: TGTGCCAGCACCCTCGACCGCGGGAGCTCCTACAATGAGCAGTTCTTC
cdr3_aa: CASTLDRGSSYNEQFF

j_call: TRBJ2-7
v_call: TRBV5-6
clone_size: few
d_call: TRBD1
cdr3_nt: TGTGCCAGCAGCTTGTTATCAGGGGGCTCCTACGAGCAGTACTTC
cdr3_aa: CASSLLSGGSYEQYF

j_call: TRBJ2-3
v_call: TRBV15
clone_size: .
d_call: .
cdr3_nt: TGTGCCACCAGCAGAGACCCCCCGGGGGCCGTAATAGATACGCAGTATTTT
cdr3_aa: CATSRDPPGAVIDTQYF

j_call: TRBJ1-1
v_call: TRBV28
clone_size: few
d_call: .
cdr3_nt: TGTGCCAGCAGTCCGTCCGACAGAATGAGCACTGAAGCTTTCTTT
cdr3_aa: CASSPSDRMSTEAFF

j_call: TRBJ2-1
v_call: TRBV9
clone_size: many
d_call: TRBD2
cdr3_nt: TGTGCCAGCAGCACCCGGGGGGGATTTTACAATGAGCAGTTCTTC
cdr3_aa: CASSTRGGFYNEQFF

j_call: TRBJ1-5
v_call: TRBV20-1
clone_size: few
d_call: .
cdr3_nt: TGCAGTGCTAGAGATCGGGCAGGGACTCAGCCCCAGCATTTT
cdr3_aa: CSARDRAGTQPQHF

j_call: TRBJ2-1
v_call: TRBV12-3/TRBV12-4
clone_size: few
d_call: TRBD2
cdr3_nt: TGTGCCAGCACCCAGGGACTAGCGGGAGATAATGAGCAGTTCTTC
cdr3_aa: CASTQGLAGDNEQFF

j_call: TRBJ1-3
v_call: TRBV20-1
clone_size: few
d_call: .
cdr3_nt: TGCAGTGCTAGATGGGAGGGGGTATCTGGAAACACCATATATTTT
cdr3_aa: CSARWEGVSGNTIYF

j_call: TRBJ2-1
v_call: TRBV20-1
clone_size: few
d_call: TRBD1
cdr3_nt: TGCAGTGCTAGAGAGGACAGGGTCGTCTACAATGAGCAGTTCTTC
cdr3_aa: CSAREDRVVYNEQFF

j_call: TRBJ2-7
v_call: TRBV12-3/TRBV12-4
clone_size: .
d_call: .
cdr3_nt: TGTGCCAGCAGTTTCGACAGAATTCGCTACGAGCAGTACTTC
cdr3_aa: CASSFDRIRYEQYF

j_call: TRBJ2-7
v_call: TRBV11-2
clone_size: .
d_call: .
cdr3_nt: TGTGCCAGCAGCTTTGGAACAGAGCAGTACTTC
cdr3_aa: CASSFGTEQYF

j_call: TRBJ1-2
v_call: TRBV6-1
clone_size: few
d_call: .
cdr3_nt: TGTGCCAGCAGTGAAAAGTCGTACTATGGCTACACCTTC
cdr3_aa: CASSEKSYYGYTF

j_call: TRBJ2-1
v_call: TRBV20-1
clone_size: .
d_call: TRBD2
cdr3_nt: TGCAGTGCTGGACCAAGGACTAGCGGGAGGTTTGAGGATGAGCAGTTCTTC
cdr3_aa: CSAGPRTSGRFEDEQFF

j_call: TRBJ1-4
v_call: TRBV12-3/TRBV12-4
clone_size: few
d_call: .
cdr3_nt: TGTGCCAGCGGGGGTGGAGAAAAACTGTTTTTT
cdr3_aa: CASGGGEKLFF

j_call: TRBJ2-1
v_call: TRBV7-8
clone_size: .
d_call: .
cdr3_nt: TGTGCCAGCAGCTTAGTGTCACACAATGAGCAGTTCTTC
cdr3_aa: CASSLVSHNEQFF

j_call: TRBJ2-1
v_call: TRBV5-1
clone_size: few
d_call: .
cdr3_nt: TGCGCCAGCAGCTTGCAGGAAATACTTGGGGAGCAGTTCTTC
cdr3_aa: CASSLQEILGEQFF

j_call: TRBJ1-4
v_call: TRBV15
clone_size: few
d_call: .
cdr3_nt: TGTGCCACCAGCGGGGGTGGTGAAAAACTGTTTTTT
cdr3_aa: CATSGGGEKLFF

j_call: TRBJ2-1
v_call: TRBV7-9
clone_size: .
d_call: TRBD2
cdr3_nt: TGTGCCAGCAGTCTGGACGGGACTAGCATCTATGAGCAGTTCTTC
cdr3_aa: CASSLDGTSIYEQFF

j_call: TRBJ2-7
v_call: TRBV5-1
clone_size: few
d_call: TRBD2
cdr3_nt: TGCGCCAGCAGCTCTACCGGGACTAGCGGGATCTACGAGCAGTACTTC
cdr3_aa: CASSSTGTSGIYEQYF

j_call: TRBJ2-6
v_call: TRBV5-1
clone_size: .
d_call: TRBD1
cdr3_nt: TGCGCCAGCAGCACTCAAACAGGGGCCGGGGCCAACGTCCTGACTTTC
cdr3_aa: CASSTQTGAGANVLTF

j_call: TRBJ2-4
v_call: TRBV4-1
clone_size: few
d_call: TRBD1
cdr3_nt: TGCGCCAGCAGCCAAGCCCAGGTCAGGGGGAACATTCAGTACTTC
cdr3_aa: CASSQAQVRGNIQYF

j_call: TRBJ2-1
v_call: TRBV6-1
clone_size: .
d_call: .
cdr3_nt: TGTGCCAGCACCTCCCTTGGGGTGCAGGGCGAAGGGTACAATGAGCAGTTCTTC
cdr3_aa: CASTSLGVQGEGYNEQFF

j_call: TRBJ2-3
v_call: TRBV12-3/TRBV12-4
clone_size: .
d_call: .
cdr3_nt: TGTGCCAGCACCCCCACTAGGGGCACGGCAGATACGCAGTATTTT
cdr3_aa: CASTPTRGTADTQYF

j_call: TRBJ2-1
v_call: TRBV4-1
clone_size: few
d_call: .
cdr3_nt: TGCGCCAGCAGCCAAGCCGAGAGATTCCTCTCCTACAATGAGCAGTTCTTC
cdr3_aa: CASSQAERFLSYNEQFF

j_call: TRBJ2-2
v_call: TRBV5-1
clone_size: few
d_call: TRBD2
cdr3_nt: TGCGCCAGCAGCTTGGCGGGAGGAGATGGAGGGGAGCTGTTTTTT
cdr3_aa: CASSLAGGDGGELFF

j_call: TRBJ2-4
v_call: TRBV20-1
clone_size: few
d_call: .
cdr3_nt: TGCAGTGCTAGAGTCACAGGGTTTGGCAAAAACATTCAGTACTTC
cdr3_aa: CSARVTGFGKNIQYF